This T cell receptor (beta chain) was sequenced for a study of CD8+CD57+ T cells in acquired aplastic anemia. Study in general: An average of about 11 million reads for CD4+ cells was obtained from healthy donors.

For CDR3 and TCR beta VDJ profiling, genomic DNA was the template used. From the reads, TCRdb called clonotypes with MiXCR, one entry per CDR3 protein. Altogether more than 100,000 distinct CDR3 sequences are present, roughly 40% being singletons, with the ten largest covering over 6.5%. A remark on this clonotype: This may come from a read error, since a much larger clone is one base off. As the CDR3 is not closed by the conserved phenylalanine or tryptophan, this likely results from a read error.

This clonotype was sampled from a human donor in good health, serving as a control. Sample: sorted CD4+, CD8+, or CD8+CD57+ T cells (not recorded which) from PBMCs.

CDR3 amino acids: CSARGVGGGHEKLFL. Here the CDR3 DNA reads TGCAGTGCTAGAGGGGTAGGGGGGGGCCATGAAAAACTGTTTCTT. V gene TRBV20-1 combines with J gene TRBJ1-4; D may be TRBD1 (6 bases). Trimming removed 1 base from V and 6 bases from J, with 15 bases in between. The CDR3 extends over 15 amino acids. The V gene's germline CDR1 is DFQATT and CDR2 SNEGSKA (reference sequence).